This T cell receptor beta chain came from a study of vaccination and CD4 T cells after COVID-19 (dated by TCRdb to between 2020 and 2023). General notes on the study: Every convalescent patient had a positive nasal swab PCR test for SARS-CoV-2, with mild disease in several patients and severe disease in one. Overlapping spike peptide pools from SARS-CoV-2 and from the common cold coronaviruses HCoV-NL63, HCoV-OC43 and HCoV-229E were used as culture stimuli. Two doses of either the Pfizer-BioNTech BNT162b2 vaccine (n=8) or the Moderna mRNA-1273 vaccine (n=2) were administered to participants. The convalescent cohort comprised six males and four females, including two Hispanic individuals, seven Caucasians, two Asians and one multiracial person. In approximately eleven COVID-19 convalescent patients and a few infection-naive healthy vaccine recipients, the spike-specific CD4+ TCR repertoire before mRNA vaccination was compared with the repertoire after mRNA vaccination. The time from the second vaccine dose to post-vaccine blood sampling had a median of 72 days and ranged from 14 to 241 days. Post-COVID blood samples were collected from convalescent patients a median of around 100 days after diagnosis, with a range of roughly 35 to 161 days. Control cultures used a CEFX viral epitope pool as positive control, an HIV-1 Nef peptide pool as negative control, or no peptide. Summary of the overall study and its limitations: The median number of SARS-CoV-2-reactive clonotypes rose from under 25 after infection to a few dozen after vaccination, but the change was not significant. Of the vaccine-specific clones found in convalescent patients, nearly all (304 of 307) were mono-reactive for SARS-CoV-2 spike instead of being cross-reactive with common cold coronaviruses. Among the post-vaccine SARS-CoV-2-reactive clones in convalescent patients, a median around 86% showed up only after vaccination, which suggests vaccine-specific priming. Relatively few convalescent patients were included in the study, and early timepoints after natural infection were not analyzed.

What the treatment or condition label conveys for this sample: roughly nine-day PBMC culture with coronavirus spike peptide pools or control peptides (ViraFEST assay). To expand antigen-specific T cells with peptide pools and then pick out the expanded clonotypes through TCR sequencing, the study relied on the ViraFEST assay. The convalescent patients' positive SARS-CoV-2 PCR tests fell between March and December 2020, which was before the Alpha, Beta and Delta variants emerged in the United States. Each well held approximately 2 million PBMCs cultured in IMDM containing approximately 5% human AB serum and 9 to 10 IU/ml IL-2, with about 9.4 ug/ml peptide pools added. Half of the culture medium was replaced with fresh IL-2-containing medium on days 3 and 7. Once the cells had been in culture for roughly 10 days, the EasySep CD4+ T cell isolation kit was used to isolate CD4+ T cells by negative selection. Ficoll-Paque Plus gradient centrifugation was used to isolate PBMCs from whole blood, and the isolated PBMCs were then either used fresh or cryopreserved at -140C. In general, triplicate wells were set up for every culture condition.

V is cut by 1 base and J by 3 bases, and the space between the germline ends is 13 bases. The CDR1 and CDR2 encoded by the germline V gene are MNHNS and SASEGT. Reading from cysteine to phenylalanine, the CDR3 counts 16 amino acids. CDR3 DNA only is kept here, 48 bases in frame from base 1. This clonotype is deemed medium-sized (0.01 to 0.1%). This clone's antigen is unknown. Base qualities are not at hand, and no much larger clone is one base apart. The library was built by means of PCR. At the Johns Hopkins FTIC core, DNA from the cultured CD4+ T cells underwent TCR sequencing with the Oncomine TCR Beta short-read assay. Genomic DNA was extracted from the cultured CD4+ T cells with the QIAamp micro DNA kit. Oncomine TCR Beta libraries from cultured CD4+ T cells were pooled using unique dual indexes and sequenced on an Illumina iSeq 100. Concerning the study's data processing: Non-productive sequences were removed, and CDR3s not starting with C, not ending with F or W, or shorter than 7 amino acids were discarded. Antigen-specific clonotypes were identified with the MANAFEST web application by comparing peptide-stimulated wells with reference and other culture wells. For a clone to be called positive, the clone needed an FDR below 0.05, an odds ratio above 5, and a productive frequency above 0.1% in at least two of three replicate wells. A clonotype counted as cross-reactive if it showed significant expansion both in the SARS-CoV-2 spike wells and in at least one common cold coronavirus spike condition. Levenshtein distances (stringdist) and unrooted phylogenetic trees (ape) in R version 3.6.1 were used to assess CDR3 homology. The public reads were reanalyzed by TCRdb: fastp trimming at Q25, MiXCR alignment, in-frame beta chains only. When rows share a CDR3 protein, they turn into one entry using the most common DNA and genes. V and J calls and clone size were set by TCRdb, not the authors. The sample table holds some 21,000 distinct CDR3 sequences, of which under 45% were seen once. Roughly 13% of the sample is taken by the ten largest.

Sequencing input: cultured CD4+ T cells from blood. The rearrangement joined TRBV6-1 to TRBJ2-4, with no reliable assignment of the D segment. The clonotype comes from a human donor with COVID-19. The DNA sequence is as follows: TGTGCCAGCAGTGAAGGTGATTGGGGAAACAAAAACATTCAGTACTTC. This translates into CASSEGDWGNKNIQYF.